These 30 T cell receptor beta chains were sequenced from one sample in a study of siplizumab effects on memory and regulatory T cells. The repertoire was sequenced with immunoSEQ multiplex PCR; TCRdb's copy has only in-frame clones and lacks some. The sample yields some 100,000 clones, less than 95% seen once. Sequenced material: Tregs sorted from blood. The receptors were sampled from a human donor in good health.

The V gene is TRBV5-4, the J gene TRBJ2-3; D is undetermined. Germline CDR1 SGHNT, CDR2 YYREEE (reference sequence). Trimming cost V 0 bases and J 5 bases, with 7 bases left between them. This CDR3 spans 13 amino acids. CDR3 sequence reads: CASSLEARDTQYF. CDR3 DNA sequence: TGTGCCAGCAGCTTGGAGGCTAGAGATACGCAGTATTTT.

This clone was seen more than once but under ten times. The chain is built from TRBV18 and TRBJ1-1; D possibly corresponds to TRBD1 (6 bases). The CDR3 spans 13 residues. Trimming took off 4 bases at V and 3 bases at J, with 9 bases between the two ends. Germline V lookup: CDR1 KGHSH, CDR2 LQKENI. The CDR3 here is CASSRTVDTEAFF. The CDR3 DNA reads as TGTGCCAGCTCACGGACAGTTGACACTGAAGCTTTCTTT.

The chain is built from TRBV4-2 and TRBJ1-2, with TRBD1 as a possible D gene (5 bases). CDR1 and CDR2 (germline): LGHNA, YNFKEQ. The CDR3 consists of 19 residues. The V gene lost 2 bases and the J gene lost 0 bases, with 22 bases spanning the gap. This chain's CDR3 is CASSQLGLGPGIANYGYTF. CDR3 bases: TGTGCCAGCAGCCAATTAGGACTGGGGCCGGGCATAGCTAACTATGGCTACACCTTC.

The rearrangement joins TRBV5-1 to TRBJ1-2; TRBD1 matches at 7 bases. This CDR3 contains 15 residues. V lost 4 bases to trimming and J lost 9 bases; unmatched junction nucleotides: 15. Germline V gene lookup returns CDR1 SGHRS and CDR2 YFSETQ. Here the CDR3 DNA reads TGCGCCAGCAGCCCGGGGACAGTCCTCTTTGCCCGCTACACCTTC. Encoded protein: CASSPGTVLFARYTF.

The chain couples TRBV7-6 to TRBJ2-7, with D tentatively TRBD1 (6 bases). The CDR3 totals 18 residues. Trimming took off 0 bases at V and 1 base at J, with 19 bases between the two ends. The germline V gene has CDR1 SGHVS and CDR2 FNYEAQ. The CDR3 coding sequence is TGTGCCAGCAGCTTAGCGCACTCAGGGGCAGGAGAATCCTACGAGCAGTACTTC. Residues: CASSLAHSGAGESYEQYF.

The chain recombines TRBV28 with TRBJ2-7; D possibly corresponds to TRBD2 (5 bases). Germline V gives CDR1 MDHEN, CDR2 SYDVKM. There are 14 residues in the CDR3. V lost 6 bases to trimming and J lost 5 bases, with 17 bases between them. The CDR3 reads CASSHGMRWDEQYF. The CDR3 nucleotides read TGTGCCAGCAGCCACGGGATGAGGTGGGACGAGCAGTACTTC. The full variable domain, completed using reference TRBV28 and TRBJ2-7, is DVKVTQSSRYLVKRTGEKVFLECVQDMDHENMFWYRQDPGLGLRLIYFSYDVKMKEKGDIPEGYSVSREKKERFSLILESASTNQTSMYLCASSHGMRWDEQYFGPGTRLTVT.

This rearrangement joins TRBV7-2 to TRBJ1-1; D gene uncertain. Looked up from germline, CDR1 is SGHTA and CDR2 is FQGNSA. This CDR3 region has 13 residues. The V end lost 2 bases, the J end lost 1 base, and 5 bases lay between the germline ends. The CDR3 nucleotides are TGTGCCAGCAGCTTAATCCGGAACACTGAAGCTTTCTTT. Translating gives CASSLIRNTEAFF.

This clone was recorded once. The V and J genes are TRBV5-1 and TRBJ2-7, with a weak D call TRBD2 (7 bases). V was pared by 4 bases and J by 6 bases, with 23 bases between. This CDR3 spans 16 amino acids. Germline V lookup: CDR1 SGHRS, CDR2 YFSETQ. CDR3 amino acids: CASSPQGLRESGEQYF. CDR3 sequence (DNA): TGCGCCAGCAGCCCCCAGGGGTTGCGGGAGTCTGGCGAGCAGTACTTC.

The count of this clone is one. This chain uses TRBV5-1 with TRBJ2-2; 8 positions agree with TRBD2. The trim removed 4 bases at V and 5 bases at J, leaving 7 bases unmatched. CDR1 is SGHRS and CDR2 is YFSETQ in the germline V gene. The CDR3 length is 15 residues. This CDR3 is CASSLLAVGTGELFF. The CDR3 DNA reads as TGCGCCAGCAGCCTACTAGCGGTCGGGACCGGGGAGCTGTTTTTT.

Points on this clone: The same CDR3 can be traced to other DNA sequences in this sample. This chain links TRBV9 with TRBJ1-5; the match to TRBD1 covers 9 bases. CDR1 and CDR2 (germline): SGDLS, YYNGEE. This CDR3 has 14 amino acids. J was trimmed by 4 bases and V by 2 bases; bases with no gene match: 1. The CDR3 reads CASSVGTGNQPQHF. Here the CDR3 DNA reads TGTGCCAGCAGCGTCGGGACAGGGAATCAGCCCCAGCATTTT.

The chain links TRBV28 to TRBJ1-5; 8 bases agree with TRBD1. V gave up 6 bases and J gave up 2 bases; unmatched junction bases: 9. Germline V gene sequence: CDR1 MDHEN, CDR2 SYDVKM. The CDR3 runs to 16 residues. CDR3 region: CASSRLGQGGNQPQHF. The CDR3 region has the DNA TGTGCCAGCAGCCGTCTCGGACAGGGAGGCAATCAGCCCCAGCATTTT.

The CDR3 spells CASSQDRGTTVGANVLTF. DNA for the CDR3: TGCGCCAGCAGCCAAGATCGGGGAACGACAGTTGGGGCCAACGTCCTGACTTTC. This chain connects TRBV4-1 to TRBJ2-6, with D possibly being TRBD1 or TRBD2 (5 bases each). The CDR3 totals 18 residues. Germline V gene sequence: CDR1 MGHRA, CDR2 YSYEKL. V was shortened by 0 bases and J by 3 bases, with 15 bases between the two germline ends.

V is TRBV9 and J is TRBJ2-3; 9 bases line up with TRBD2. Germline V CDR1 and CDR2: SGDLS, YYNGEE. The CDR3 is made up of 15 amino acids. Trimming cost V 1 base and J 2 bases; bases outside gene matches: 2. This CDR3 reads CASSVRGRVTDTQYF. The DNA for the CDR3 is TGTGCCAGCAGCGTACGCGGGAGGGTCACAGATACGCAGTATTTT. The variable domain in full, with the rest retrieved from reference TRBV9 and TRBJ2-3, is DSGVTQTPKHLITATGQRVTLRCSPRSGDLSVYWYQQSLDQGLQFLIQYYNGEERAKGNILERFSAQQFPDLHSELNLSSLELGDSALYFCASSVRGRVTDTQYFGPGTRLTVL.

The gene calls are TRBV18 and TRBJ1-1; possibly TRBD1 for D (5 bases). CDR1 is KGHSH and CDR2 is LQKENI in the germline V gene. The CDR3 spans 16 residues. Trimming shortened V by 3 bases and J by 1 base, and 15 bases separated the two germline ends. CDR3 in amino acids: CASSPFTTGTNTEAFF. DNA of the CDR3: TGTGCCAGCTCACCCTTCACCACAGGTACGAACACTGAAGCTTTCTTT.

The V and J genes are TRBV19 and TRBJ1-2; possibly TRBD1 for D (6 bases). V was shortened by 5 bases and J by 5 bases, with 18 bases between the two germline ends. Germline V lookup: CDR1 LNHDA, CDR2 SQIVND (reference sequence). The CDR3 is 15 residues long. DNA for the CDR3: TGTGCCAGTAGTCGAGGGTGGACAGTCGTATATGGCTACACCTTC. This gives the protein CASSRGWTVVYGYTF. The variable domain in full, completed from reference TRBV19 and TRBJ1-2, reads DGGITQSPKYLFRKEGQNVTLSCEQNLNHDAMYWYRQDPGQGLRLIYYSQIVNDFQKGDIAEGYSVSREKKESFPLTVTSAQKNPTAFYLCASSRGWTVVYGYTFGSGTRLTVV.

The rearrangement joins TRBV6-5 to TRBJ2-7, with TRBD2 as a possible D gene (5 bases). This CDR3 comprises 13 residues. The V and J ends lost 6 bases and 3 bases respectively, with 12 bases between them. Per germline, CDR1 MNHEY and CDR2 SVGAGI. This CDR3 is CASRRRPYYEQYF. The CDR3 DNA sequence: TGTGCCAGCAGAAGGAGGCCGTACTACGAGCAGTACTTC.

V usage is TRBV18 and J usage is TRBJ2-5; 10 bases align to TRBD2. This CDR3 contains 16 residues. The germline V gene has CDR1 KGHSH and CDR2 LQKENI. V gave up 6 bases and J gave up 5 bases; unmatched junction bases: 12. The CDR3 DNA is TGTGCCAGCTCCGCACCGGGACTAGCGTTCGGGGAGACCCAGTACTTC. As protein: CASSAPGLAFGETQYF.

This rearrangement joins TRBV6-1 to TRBJ2-1; TRBD2 matches 10 bases. The CDR3 contains 15 residues. Trimming at V came to 1 base and at J to 3 bases, leaving 0 bases not matched to a gene. Germline V lookup: CDR1 MNHNS, CDR2 SASEGT. The CDR3: CASSEGTSGYNEQFF. Here the CDR3 DNA reads TGTGCCAGCAGTGAAGGGACTAGCGGCTACAATGAGCAGTTCTTC.

The J gene is TRBJ2-1, the V gene TRBV6-4; D may be TRBD2 (5 bases). CDR3 size: 14 residues. V dropped 4 bases and J dropped 0 bases, with 7 bases sitting between them. Per germline, CDR1 MRHNA and CDR2 SNTAGT. CDR3 in DNA: TGTGCCAGCAGTGTTACTAGCTCCTACAATGAGCAGTTCTTC. This encodes CASSVTSSYNEQFF.

The chain employs TRBV6-1 and TRBJ2-7; weak D call: TRBD1 (6 bases). The CDR3 has 12 residues. The germline V gene encodes CDR1 MNHNS and CDR2 SASEGT. The V end lost 8 bases, the J end lost 2 bases, and 10 bases lay between the germline ends. For the CDR3, the DNA is TGTGCCAGCCCTACAGGGACCTACGAGCAGTACTTC. Encoded protein: CASPTGTYEQYF.

This clone was seen a single time. The V call is TRBV27, the J call TRBJ2-7; 9 bases are shared with TRBD1. Looked up from germline, CDR1 is MNHEY and CDR2 is SMNVEV (reference sequence). The CDR3 covers 15 residues. The J segment lost 3 bases and the V segment lost 6 bases, leaving 9 bases of the junction unmatched. The CDR3 loop reads CASRVGTGLVYEQYF. The CDR3 DNA is TGTGCCAGCAGAGTGGGGACAGGGCTTGTCTACGAGCAGTACTTC.

This chain connects TRBV7-9 to TRBJ2-7; the D gene could be TRBD1 or TRBD2 (5 bases each). CDR1 is SEHNR and CDR2 is FQNEAQ in the germline V gene (reference sequence). This CDR3 contains 12 residues. V dropped 5 bases and J dropped 3 bases, with 8 bases sitting between them. The CDR3 here is CASSRDDYEQYF. The CDR3 DNA sequence: TGTGCCAGCAGCCGGGACGACTACGAGCAGTACTTC.

CDR3 in amino acids: CAWSLRLAGVNEQFF. The CDR3 region has the DNA TGTGCCTGGAGCTTACGACTAGCGGGAGTTAATGAGCAGTTCTTC. The J gene is TRBJ2-1, the V gene TRBV30; 12 positions agree with TRBD2. V trimming: 3 bases; J trimming: 7 bases; junction bases outside the gene matches: 7. The germline CDR1 and CDR2 sequences are GTSNPN and SVGIG (reference sequence). The CDR3 is 15 amino acids.

The J gene is TRBJ1-5, the V gene TRBV7-9; D is perhaps TRBD1 (6 bases). The CDR3 runs 15 residues. The germline V gene has CDR1 SEHNR and CDR2 FQNEAQ (reference sequence). V lost 3 bases and J lost 6, with 15 bases in between. The CDR3 spells CASSLGTGTLQPQHF. The CDR3 DNA reads as TGTGCCAGCAGCTTGGGTACAGGGACACTTCAGCCCCAGCATTTT.

J is TRBJ2-7 and V is TRBV15, with D tentatively TRBD1 (6 bases). The germline V gene encodes CDR1 LNHNV and CDR2 YYDKDF (reference sequence). V lost 5 bases, J lost 2 bases, and 10 bases lay in between. The CDR3 covers 13 residues. CDR3 loop: CATSPRTAYEQYF. The CDR3, as DNA: TGTGCCACCAGCCCCCGGACAGCCTACGAGCAGTACTTC.

The V gene is TRBV7-3, the J gene TRBJ2-2, with D hard to call. The V gene lost 2 bases and the J gene lost 6 bases, with 4 bases spanning the gap. The CDR3 has 12 amino acids. Germline CDR1 and CDR2: SGHTA and FQGTGA. The DNA for the CDR3 is TGTGCCAGCAGCTTACGTCCCGGGGAGCTGTTTTTT. Translating gives CASSLRPGELFF.

The rearrangement uses TRBV20-1 and TRBJ1-2, with TRBD1 as a possible D gene (5 bases). Trimming shortened V by 6 bases and J by 2 bases, and 7 bases separated the two germline ends. This CDR3 has 11 residues. Germline values: CDR1 DFQATT, CDR2 SNEGSKA (reference sequence). The CDR3 loop is CSAHRNYGYTF. CDR3 sequence (DNA): TGCAGTGCCCACAGGAACTATGGCTACACCTTC.

The rearrangement joins TRBV5-1 to TRBJ2-5, with 7 bases that match TRBD1. Near its end, the DNA agrees better with TRBJ2-7, so the J call may be wrong. The CDR3 is 14 amino acids. Germline loops: CDR1 SGHRS, CDR2 YFSETQ. The CDR3 protein is CASSRQGSSYEQYF. Here the CDR3 DNA reads TGCGCCAGCAGCAGACAGGGTAGCTCCTACGAGCAGTACTTC.

The chain's CDR3 is CASSHPIGQGALFTDTQYF. In DNA, the CDR3 is TGTGCCAGCAGTCACCCTATCGGGCAGGGGGCGTTATTCACAGATACGCAGTATTTT. The V and J genes are TRBV28 and TRBJ2-3, with TRBD1 matching 8 bases. The CDR3 length is 19 residues. CDR1 and CDR2 from the germline V gene are MDHEN and SYDVKM. The ends lost 5 bases at V and 2 bases at J; junction bases unmatched: 18.

The rearrangement joins TRBV19 to TRBJ2-1; 9 bases are shared with TRBD1. CDR1 is LNHDA, CDR2 SQIVND, per germline (reference sequence). Trimming took 3 bases from V and 7 from J; bases not matched to a gene: 1. The CDR3 runs 13 residues. DNA of the CDR3: TGTGCCAGTAGTATGGGACAGGGTAATGAGCAGTTCTTC. This gives the protein CASSMGQGNEQFF. The variable domain in full, completed from reference TRBV19 and TRBJ2-1, reads DGGITQSPKYLFRKEGQNVTLSCEQNLNHDAMYWYRQDPGQGLRLIYYSQIVNDFQKGDIAEGYSVSREKKESFPLTVTSAQKNPTAFYLCASSMGQGNEQFFGPGTRLTVL.